Below, 10 T cell receptor beta chains from the same sample are listed, as sequenced in a study of T cell responses to AZD1222 COVID-19 vaccine. TCRdb keeps only in-frame clones here, not all; method: immunoSEQ multiplex PCR. Here the sample spans roughly 120,000 clones, about 86% being singletons. Material: peripheral blood, obtained 28 days after the second AZD1222 dose. The receptor source for this set is an adult who received the AZD1222 COVID-19 vaccine.

The chain joins TRBV11-3 to TRBJ2-1; D is ambiguous. From germline, CDR1 is SGHNT and CDR2 YENEEA. The germline V and J ends were trimmed by 11 bases and 4 bases, with 0 bases remaining between them. The CDR3 runs to 8 residues. CDR3 sequence (DNA): TGTGCCTACAATGAGCAGTTCTTC. Translation gives CAYNEQFF.

The sample holds one count of this clone. The chain recombines TRBV7-8 with TRBJ1-5; TRBD1 might be the D (6 bases). Trimming pared 5 bases from V and 0 bases from J, leaving 11 bases between. The CDR3 is 15 amino acids. Germline V gives CDR1 SGHVS, CDR2 FQNEAQ. CDR3 nucleotide sequence: TGTGCCAGCAGCCAGGACAGCTATAGCAATCAGCCCCAGCATTTT. This sequence encodes CASSQDSYSNQPQHF.

The chain couples TRBV7-2 to TRBJ1-3; D ambiguous. Trimming left V 5 bases short and J 0 bases short, with 5 bases between. Germline CDR1 reads SGHTA; CDR2 reads FQGNSA. The CDR3 runs 13 residues. The CDR3 loop reads CASSLGSGNTIYF. The CDR3 DNA is TGTGCCAGCAGCCTAGGCTCTGGAAACACCATATATTTT.

V usage is TRBV19 and J usage is TRBJ2-1; a weak D match, TRBD1 (6 bases). This CDR3 region has 13 residues. Trimming removed 7 bases at V and 15 bases at J, with 22 bases between. Germline-derived CDR1 and CDR2 are LNHDA and SQIVND (reference sequence). The CDR3 DNA follows: TGTGCCAGTACCTCCATGCCAGGGGCAAATCCGTTCTTC. Translated, it gives CASTSMPGANPFF.

The chain couples TRBV9 to TRBJ1-5, with TRBD1 matching 7 bases. CDR1 is SGDLS, CDR2 YYNGEE, per germline. The V segment lost 3 bases and the J segment 4 bases; nucleotides outside the gene matches: 4. The CDR3 sequence is 14 residues long. The CDR3 DNA sequence: TGTGCCAGCAGCGGACAGGGCAGAAATCAGCCCCAGCATTTT. It translates to CASSGQGRNQPQHF.

The table lists this clone with a count of one. This chain links TRBV7-9 with TRBJ1-2; no firm D call. Trimming pared 10 bases from V and 5 bases from J, leaving 14 bases between. CDR1 and CDR2 from the germline V gene are SEHNR and FQNEAQ (reference sequence). There are 12 residues in the CDR3. This CDR3 reads CATSDRQYGYTF. The CDR3 coding sequence is TGTGCCACCTCGGACCGACAATATGGCTACACCTTC.

This clone was seen just once. The chain recombines TRBV6-5 with TRBJ2-7; D uncertain. This CDR3 region has 12 residues. CDR1 is MNHEY, CDR2 SVGAGI, per germline. V was shortened by 6 bases and J by 4 bases, with 10 bases between the two germline ends. DNA for the CDR3: TGTGCCAGCAGCTCCCCCCTTTACGAGCAGTACTTC. It codes for CASSSPLYEQYF.

This clone was observed a single time. The chain links TRBV6-1 to TRBJ2-3, with D hard to call. The CDR3 has 12 residues. V gave up 3 bases and J gave up 6 bases, with 7 bases separating them. Germline CDR1 reads MNHNS; CDR2 reads SASEGT. CDR3: CASSERTDTQYF. CDR3 in DNA: TGTGCCAGCAGTGAGAGGACGGATACGCAGTATTTT.

Here the CDR3 reads CASRSGAPTDTQYF. In DNA form, the CDR3 reads TGTGCCAGCAGGTCAGGGGCCCCCACAGATACGCAGTATTTT. The J gene is TRBJ2-3, the V gene TRBV28; D is possibly TRBD1 (6 bases). From germline, CDR1 is MDHEN and CDR2 SYDVKM. This CDR3 has 14 amino acids. V gave up 6 bases and J gave up 2 bases, with 12 bases separating them. The full variable domain, with the rest looked up from reference TRBV28 and TRBJ2-3, is DVKVTQSSRYLVKRTGEKVFLECVQDMDHENMFWYRQDPGLGLRLIYFSYDVKMKEKGDIPEGYSVSREKKERFSLILESASTNQTSMYLCASRSGAPTDTQYFGPGTRLTVL.

The gene calls are TRBV5-4 and TRBJ1-1; D is unclear. The CDR3 has 12 residues. V was clipped by 0 bases and J by 4 bases, with 4 bases between them. CDR1 SGHNT and CDR2 YYREEE come from the germline V gene (reference sequence). The CDR3 DNA is TGTGCCAGCAGCTTGGGGAGCACTGAAGCTTTCTTT. Amino acids: CASSLGSTEAFF.